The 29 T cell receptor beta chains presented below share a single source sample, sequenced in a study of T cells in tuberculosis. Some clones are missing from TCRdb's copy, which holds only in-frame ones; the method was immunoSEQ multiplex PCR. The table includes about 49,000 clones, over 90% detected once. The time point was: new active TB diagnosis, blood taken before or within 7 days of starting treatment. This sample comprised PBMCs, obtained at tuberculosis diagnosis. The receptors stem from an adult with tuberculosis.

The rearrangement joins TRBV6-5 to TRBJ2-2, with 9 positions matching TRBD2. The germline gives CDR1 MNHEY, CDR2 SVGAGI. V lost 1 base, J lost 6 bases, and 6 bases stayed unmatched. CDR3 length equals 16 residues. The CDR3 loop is CASSYFGSGSSGELFF. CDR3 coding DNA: TGTGCCAGCAGTTACTTCGGTAGCGGGAGTTCCGGGGAGCTGTTTTTT.

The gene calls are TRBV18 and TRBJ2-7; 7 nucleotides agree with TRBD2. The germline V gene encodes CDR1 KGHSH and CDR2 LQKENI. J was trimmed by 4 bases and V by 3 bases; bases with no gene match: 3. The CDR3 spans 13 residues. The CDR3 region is CASSPAGVYEQYF. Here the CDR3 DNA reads TGTGCCAGCTCACCCGCGGGGGTATACGAGCAGTACTTC.

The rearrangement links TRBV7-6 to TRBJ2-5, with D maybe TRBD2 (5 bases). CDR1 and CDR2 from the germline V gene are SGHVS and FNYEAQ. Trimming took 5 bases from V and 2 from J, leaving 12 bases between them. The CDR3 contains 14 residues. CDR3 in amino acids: CASSPTSFQETQYF. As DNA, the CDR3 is TGTGCCAGCAGCCCCACTAGTTTTCAAGAGACCCAGTACTTC. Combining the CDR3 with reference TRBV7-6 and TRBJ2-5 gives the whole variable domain GAGVSQSPRYKVTKRGQDVALRCDPISGHVSLYWYRQALGQGPEFLTYFNYEAQQDKSGLPNDRFSAERPEGSISTLTIQRTEQRDSAMYRCASSPTSFQETQYFGPGTRLLVL.

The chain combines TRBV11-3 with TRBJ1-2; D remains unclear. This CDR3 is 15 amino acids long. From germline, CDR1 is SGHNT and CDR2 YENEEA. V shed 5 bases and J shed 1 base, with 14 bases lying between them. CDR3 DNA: TGTGCCAGCAGCGAAATGGACTGGCTTAACTATGGCTACACCTTC. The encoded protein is CASSEMDWLNYGYTF.

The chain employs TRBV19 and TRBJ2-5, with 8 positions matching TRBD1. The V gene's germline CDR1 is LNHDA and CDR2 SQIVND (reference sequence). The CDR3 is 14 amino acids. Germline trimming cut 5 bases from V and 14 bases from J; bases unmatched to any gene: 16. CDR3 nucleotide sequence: TGTGCCAGTAGTGCATCCACCCTAGGGGACAGGCTTTACTTC. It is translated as CASSASTLGDRLYF.

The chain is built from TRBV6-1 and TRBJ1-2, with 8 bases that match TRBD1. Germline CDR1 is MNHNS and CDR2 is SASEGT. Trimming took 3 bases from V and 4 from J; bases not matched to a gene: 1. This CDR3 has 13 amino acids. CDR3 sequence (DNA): TGTGCCAGCAGTGATACAGGGGGCTATGGCTACACCTTC. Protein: CASSDTGGYGYTF.

This CDR3 reads CASSPGVVVSYEQYF. Written as DNA, the CDR3 is TGTGCCAGCAGCCCTGGAGTGGTAGTCTCCTACGAGCAGTACTTC. The V call is TRBV13, the J call TRBJ2-7; D unclear. Trimming left V 5 bases short and J 0 bases short, with 14 bases between. The CDR3 has 15 amino acids. Per the germline V gene, CDR1 is PRHDT and CDR2 is FYEKMQ (reference sequence).

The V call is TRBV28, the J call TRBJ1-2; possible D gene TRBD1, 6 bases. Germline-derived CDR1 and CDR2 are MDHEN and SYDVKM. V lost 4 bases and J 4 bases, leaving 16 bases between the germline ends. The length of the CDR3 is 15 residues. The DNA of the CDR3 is TGTGCCAGCAGTTCCCGGGACACATACTTCTATGGCTACACCTTC. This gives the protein CASSSRDTYFYGYTF.

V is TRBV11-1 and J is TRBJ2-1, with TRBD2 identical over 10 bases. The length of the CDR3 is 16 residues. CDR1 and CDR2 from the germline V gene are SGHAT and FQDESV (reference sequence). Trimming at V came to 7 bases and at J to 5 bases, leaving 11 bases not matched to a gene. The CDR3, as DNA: TGTGCCAGCACTTTATTTAGCGGGAGGCGGAACAATGAGCAGTTCTTC. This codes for CASTLFSGRRNNEQFF.

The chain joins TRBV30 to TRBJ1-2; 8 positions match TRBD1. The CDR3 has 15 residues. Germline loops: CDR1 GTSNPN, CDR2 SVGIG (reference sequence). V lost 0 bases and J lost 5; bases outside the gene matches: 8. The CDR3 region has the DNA TGTGCCTGGAGTGTACTGGGGACAGGAAAATATGGCTACACCTTC. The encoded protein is CAWSVLGTGKYGYTF.

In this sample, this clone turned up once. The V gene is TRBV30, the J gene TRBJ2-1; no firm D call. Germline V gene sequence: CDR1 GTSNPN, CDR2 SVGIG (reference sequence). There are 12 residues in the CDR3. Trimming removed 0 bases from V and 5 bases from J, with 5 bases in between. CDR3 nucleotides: TGTGCCTGGAGTGTACGAGACAATGAGCAGTTCTTC. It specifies CAWSVRDNEQFF. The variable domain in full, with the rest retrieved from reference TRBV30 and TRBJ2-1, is SQTIHQWPATLVQPVGSPLSLECTVEGTSNPNLYWYRQAAGRGLQLLFYSVGIGQISSEVPQNLSASRPQDRQFILSSKKLLLSDSGFYLCAWSVRDNEQFFGPGTRLTVL.

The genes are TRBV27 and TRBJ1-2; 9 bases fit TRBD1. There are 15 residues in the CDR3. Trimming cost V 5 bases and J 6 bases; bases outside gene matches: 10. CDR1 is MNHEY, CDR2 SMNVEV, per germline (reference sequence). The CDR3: CASSNRWTGENGYTF. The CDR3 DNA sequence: TGTGCCAGCAGTAACCGCTGGACAGGGGAAAATGGCTACACCTTC.

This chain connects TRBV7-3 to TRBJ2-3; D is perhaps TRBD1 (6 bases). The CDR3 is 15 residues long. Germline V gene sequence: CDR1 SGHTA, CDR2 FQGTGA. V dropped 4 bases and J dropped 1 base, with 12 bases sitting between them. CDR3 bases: TGTGCCAGCAGCTCCGGGACACCACGCACAGATACGCAGTATTTT. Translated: CASSSGTPRTDTQYF. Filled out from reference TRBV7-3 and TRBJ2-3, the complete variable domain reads GAGVSQTPSNKVTEKGKYVELRCDPISGHTALYWYRQSLGQGPEFLIYFQGTGAADDSGLPNDRFFAVRPEGSVSTLKIQRTERGDSAVYLCASSSGTPRTDTQYFGPGTRLTVL.

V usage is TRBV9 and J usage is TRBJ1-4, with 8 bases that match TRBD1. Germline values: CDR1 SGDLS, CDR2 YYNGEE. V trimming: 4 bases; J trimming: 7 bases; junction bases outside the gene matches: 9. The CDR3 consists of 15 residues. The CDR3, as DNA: TGTGCCAGCAGCTTCGGACAGGGTGCTTTTGAAAAACTGTTTTTT. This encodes CASSFGQGAFEKLFF.

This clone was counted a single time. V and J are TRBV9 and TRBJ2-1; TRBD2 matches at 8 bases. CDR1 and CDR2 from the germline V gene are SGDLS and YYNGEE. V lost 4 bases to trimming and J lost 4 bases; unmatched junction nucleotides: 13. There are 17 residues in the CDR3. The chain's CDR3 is CASSRTSGAPSYNEQFF. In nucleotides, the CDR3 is TGTGCCAGCAGCCGAACTAGCGGAGCCCCCTCATACAATGAGCAGTTCTTC.

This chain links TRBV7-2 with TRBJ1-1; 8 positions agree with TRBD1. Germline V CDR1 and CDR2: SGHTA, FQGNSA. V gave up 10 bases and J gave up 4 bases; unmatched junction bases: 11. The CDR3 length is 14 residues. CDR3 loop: CATIHSGGSTEAFF. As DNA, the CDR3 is TGTGCCACCATCCACTCAGGGGGCAGCACTGAAGCTTTCTTT. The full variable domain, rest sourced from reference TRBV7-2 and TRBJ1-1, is GAGVSQSPSNKVTEKGKDVELRCDPISGHTALYWYRQSLGQGLEFLIYFQGNSAPDKSGLPSDRFSAERTGGSVSTLTIQRTQQEDSAVYLCATIHSGGSTEAFFGQGTRLTVV.

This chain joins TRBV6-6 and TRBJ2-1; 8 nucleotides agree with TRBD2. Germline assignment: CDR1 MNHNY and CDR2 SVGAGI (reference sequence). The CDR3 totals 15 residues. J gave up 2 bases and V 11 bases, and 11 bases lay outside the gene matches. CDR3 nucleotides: TGTGCCGCCACACGGGGGGGTGTTACCTACAATGAGCAGTTCTTC. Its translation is CAATRGGVTYNEQFF.

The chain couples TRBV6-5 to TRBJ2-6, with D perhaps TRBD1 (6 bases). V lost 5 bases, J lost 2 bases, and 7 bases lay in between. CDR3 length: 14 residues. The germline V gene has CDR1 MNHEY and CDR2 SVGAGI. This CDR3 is CASSRGTGANVLTF. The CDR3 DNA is TGTGCCAGCAGTAGGGGGACTGGGGCCAACGTCCTGACTTTC.

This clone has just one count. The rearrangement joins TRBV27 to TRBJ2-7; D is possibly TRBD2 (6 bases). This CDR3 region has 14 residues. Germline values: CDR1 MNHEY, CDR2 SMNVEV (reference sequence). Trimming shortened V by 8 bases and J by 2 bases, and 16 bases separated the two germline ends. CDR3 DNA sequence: TGTGCCAGCGGCTTTTTCGGGGGACCCTACGAGCAGTACTTC. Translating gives CASGFFGGPYEQYF.

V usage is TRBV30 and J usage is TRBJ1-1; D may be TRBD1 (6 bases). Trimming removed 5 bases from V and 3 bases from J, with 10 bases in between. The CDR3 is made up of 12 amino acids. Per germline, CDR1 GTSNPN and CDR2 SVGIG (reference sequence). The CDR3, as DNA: TGTGCCTGGGGAGGGGGGGACACTGAAGCTTTCTTT. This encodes CAWGGGDTEAFF.

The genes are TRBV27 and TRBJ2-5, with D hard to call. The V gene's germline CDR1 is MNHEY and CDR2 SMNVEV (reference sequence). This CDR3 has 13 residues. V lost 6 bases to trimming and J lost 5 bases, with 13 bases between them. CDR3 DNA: TGTGCCAGCAGCAAAGGCTCGCGGGAGACCCAGTACTTC. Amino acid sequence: CASSKGSRETQYF.

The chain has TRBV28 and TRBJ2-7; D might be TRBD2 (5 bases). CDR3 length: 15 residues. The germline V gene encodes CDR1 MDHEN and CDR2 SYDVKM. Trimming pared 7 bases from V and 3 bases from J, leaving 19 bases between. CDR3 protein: CASTPSGGYNYEQYF. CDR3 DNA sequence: TGTGCCAGCACCCCAAGCGGTGGTTACAACTACGAGCAGTACTTC. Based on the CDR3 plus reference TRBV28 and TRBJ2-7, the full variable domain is DVKVTQSSRYLVKRTGEKVFLECVQDMDHENMFWYRQDPGLGLRLIYFSYDVKMKEKGDIPEGYSVSREKKERFSLILESASTNQTSMYLCASTPSGGYNYEQYFGPGTRLTVT.

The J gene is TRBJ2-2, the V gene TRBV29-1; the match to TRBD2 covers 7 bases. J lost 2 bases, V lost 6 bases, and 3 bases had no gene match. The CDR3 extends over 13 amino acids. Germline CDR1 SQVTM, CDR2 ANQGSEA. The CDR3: CSVGLSNTGELFF. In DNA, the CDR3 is TGCAGCGTGGGACTATCTAACACCGGGGAGCTGTTTTTT.

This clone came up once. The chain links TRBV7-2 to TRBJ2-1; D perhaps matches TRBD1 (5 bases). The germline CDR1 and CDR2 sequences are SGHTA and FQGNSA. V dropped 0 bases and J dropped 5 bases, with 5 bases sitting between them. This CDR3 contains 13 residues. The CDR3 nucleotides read TGTGCCAGCAGCTTAGCGGGGCACAATGAGCAGTTCTTC. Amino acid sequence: CASSLAGHNEQFF. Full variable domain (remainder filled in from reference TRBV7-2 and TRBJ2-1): GAGVSQSPSNKVTEKGKDVELRCDPISGHTALYWYRQSLGQGLEFLIYFQGNSAPDKSGLPSDRFSAERTGGSVSTLTIQRTQQEDSAVYLCASSLAGHNEQFFGPGTRLTVL.

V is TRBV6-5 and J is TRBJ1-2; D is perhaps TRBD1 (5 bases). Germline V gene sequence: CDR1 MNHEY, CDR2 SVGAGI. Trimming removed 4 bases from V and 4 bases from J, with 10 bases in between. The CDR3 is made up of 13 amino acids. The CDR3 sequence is CASSSAGPYGYTF. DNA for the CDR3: TGTGCCAGCAGTTCGGCAGGGCCCTATGGCTACACCTTC.

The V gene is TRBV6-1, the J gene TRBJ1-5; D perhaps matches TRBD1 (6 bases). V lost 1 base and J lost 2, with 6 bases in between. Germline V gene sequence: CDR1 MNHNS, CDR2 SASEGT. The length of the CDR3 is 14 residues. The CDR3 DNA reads TGTGCCAGCAGTGAAGACAGGGGCAATCAGCCCCAGCATTTT. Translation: CASSEDRGNQPQHF.

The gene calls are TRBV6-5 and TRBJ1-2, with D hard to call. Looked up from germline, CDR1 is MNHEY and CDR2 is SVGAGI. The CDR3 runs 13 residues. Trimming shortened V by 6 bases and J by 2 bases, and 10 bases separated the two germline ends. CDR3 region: CASRAYLNYGYTF. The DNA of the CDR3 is TGTGCCAGCAGGGCTTACCTGAACTATGGCTACACCTTC.

In nucleotides, the CDR3 is TGTGCCTGGACCGTGAGCTCTGGAAACACCATATATTTT. This codes for CAWTVSSGNTIYF. The V and J genes are TRBV30 and TRBJ1-3; D gene unclear. Per the germline V gene, CDR1 is GTSNPN and CDR2 is SVGIG (reference sequence). The V and J ends lost 4 bases and 0 bases respectively, with 7 bases between them. This CDR3 has 13 amino acids.

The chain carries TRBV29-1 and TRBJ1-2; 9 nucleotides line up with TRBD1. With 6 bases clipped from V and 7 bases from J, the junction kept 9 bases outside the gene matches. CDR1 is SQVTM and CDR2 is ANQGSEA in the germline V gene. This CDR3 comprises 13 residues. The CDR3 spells CSVRTGDMSGYTF. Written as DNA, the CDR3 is TGCAGCGTAAGGACAGGGGACATGAGTGGCTACACCTTC.